What follows are 2 T cell receptor beta chains derived from one specimen sequenced in a study of blood T cell repertoires in COVID-19. TCRdb's copy holds only in-frame clones and misses some; the assay was immunoSEQ multiplex PCR. This sample has 130,000 to 150,000 clones, with 81% found just once. Sequencing was carried out using peripheral blood. These receptors all come from a human donor with acute or convalescent COVID-19. The donor label of this sample is uncertain.

The V call is TRBV5-1, the J call TRBJ2-1; the match to TRBD2 covers 8 bases. CDR1 is SGHRS and CDR2 is YFSETQ in the germline V gene. Germline trimming cut 0 bases from V and 2 bases from J; bases unmatched to any gene: 4. CDR3 length equals 16 residues. The CDR3 is CASSLVGGGTYNEQFF. The CDR3 bases are TGCGCCAGCAGCTTGGTAGGCGGGGGGACCTACAATGAGCAGTTCTTC.

V usage is TRBV27 and J usage is TRBJ2-7; D gene ambiguous. The CDR3 is made up of 14 amino acids. CDR1 and CDR2 (germline): MNHEY, SMNVEV (reference sequence). V lost 7 bases, J lost 2 bases, and 15 bases lay in between. CDR3 amino acids: CASIPLSPTYEQYV. The CDR3 nucleotides read TGTGCCAGCATCCCCCTGAGCCCTACCTACGAGCAGTACGTC.